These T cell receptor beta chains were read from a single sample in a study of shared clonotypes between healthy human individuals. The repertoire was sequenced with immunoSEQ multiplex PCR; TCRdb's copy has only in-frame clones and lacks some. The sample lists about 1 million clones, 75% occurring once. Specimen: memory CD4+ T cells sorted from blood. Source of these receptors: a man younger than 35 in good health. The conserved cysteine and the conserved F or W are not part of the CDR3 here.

cdr3_aa: ASSRWDRPYGYT
cdr3_length: 12
v_call: TRBV6-5
j_call: TRBJ1-2

cdr3_aa: ASSVVYYRRTDTQY
cdr3_length: 14
v_call: TRBV9
j_call: TRBJ2-3

cdr3_aa: ASSLGTGFTDTQY
cdr3_length: 13
v_call: TRBV11-2
j_call: TRBJ2-3

cdr3_aa: ASSQDGLTQETQY
cdr3_length: 13
v_call: TRBV4-1
j_call: TRBJ2-5

cdr3_aa: SVVEQRSSYEQY
cdr3_length: 12
v_call: TRBV29-1
j_call: TRBJ2-7

cdr3_aa: ASSPGDRGRNSPLH
cdr3_length: 14
v_call: TRBV28
j_call: TRBJ1-6

cdr3_aa: ASSLSSATGELF
cdr3_length: 12
v_call: TRBV7-2
j_call: TRBJ2-2

cdr3_aa: ASNDFVDTQY
cdr3_length: 10
v_call: TRBV11-2
j_call: TRBJ2-3

cdr3_aa: AWSPDSGHQPQH
cdr3_length: 12
v_call: TRBV30
j_call: TRBJ1-5

cdr3_aa: ASSPFSGATEAF
cdr3_length: 12
v_call: TRBV18
j_call: TRBJ1-1

cdr3_aa: ASSEMLNSPLH
cdr3_length: 11
v_call: TRBV11-2
j_call: TRBJ1-6

cdr3_aa: ASSQGSGGLNQPQH
cdr3_length: 14
v_call: TRBV4-1
j_call: TRBJ1-5

cdr3_aa: ASSSAGTGGYEQY
cdr3_length: 13
v_call: TRBV28
j_call: TRBJ2-7

cdr3_aa: ASRLAGAETQY
cdr3_length: 11
v_call: TRBV6-1
j_call: TRBJ2-5

cdr3_aa: ASSLGHTQETQY
cdr3_length: 12
v_call: TRBV5-1
j_call: TRBJ2-5

cdr3_aa: ASSLVSAAF
cdr3_length: 9
v_call: TRBV7-8
j_call: TRBJ1-1

cdr3_aa: ASSLAWGAQYEQY
cdr3_length: 13
v_call: TRBV7-2
j_call: TRBJ2-7

cdr3_aa: ASSPDRVSYEQY
cdr3_length: 12
v_call: TRBV27
j_call: TRBJ2-7

cdr3_aa: ASSQRAGAEETQY
cdr3_length: 13
v_call: TRBV11-2
j_call: TRBJ2-5

cdr3_aa: ASSPEGTGANQPQH
cdr3_length: 14
v_call: TRBV21-1
j_call: TRBJ1-5

cdr3_aa: ASSRGGAWTQY
cdr3_length: 11
v_call: TRBV14
j_call: TRBJ2-5

cdr3_aa: ASSEADRTRGYT
cdr3_length: 12
v_call: TRBV6-1
j_call: TRBJ1-2

cdr3_aa: ASSPPGSKSNEQF
cdr3_length: 13
v_call: TRBV5-4
j_call: TRBJ2-1

cdr3_aa: ASSPLGTVNEQF
cdr3_length: 12
v_call: TRBV18
j_call: TRBJ2-1

cdr3_aa: ASRFVPEGNTEAF
cdr3_length: 13
v_call: TRBV7-2
j_call: TRBJ1-1

cdr3_aa: ASSQELLVGNSPLH
cdr3_length: 14
v_call: TRBV7-9
j_call: TRBJ1-6

cdr3_aa: ASSSWGVQGSPLH
cdr3_length: 13
v_call: TRBV7-2
j_call: TRBJ1-6

cdr3_aa: ASSFGGSDTGELF
cdr3_length: 13
v_call: TRBV5-1
j_call: TRBJ2-2

cdr3_aa: AWSVFGNSNQPQH
cdr3_length: 13
v_call: TRBV30
j_call: TRBJ1-5

cdr3_aa: ASSVSGRAIEQY
cdr3_length: 12
v_call: TRBV2
j_call: TRBJ2-7

cdr3_aa: ATVDVGERGYT
cdr3_length: 11
v_call: TRBV19
j_call: TRBJ1-2

cdr3_aa: ASTSFIGGTYNEQF
cdr3_length: 14
v_call: TRBV5-8
j_call: TRBJ2-1

cdr3_aa: ASSLPGDTQY
cdr3_length: 10
v_call: TRBV27
j_call: TRBJ2-3

cdr3_aa: ASSLGLAGATDTQY
cdr3_length: 14
v_call: TRBV7-2
j_call: TRBJ2-3

cdr3_aa: ASSGGQYNSPLH
cdr3_length: 12
v_call: TRBV7-2
j_call: TRBJ1-6

cdr3_aa: ASSLHSSGGFYNEQF
cdr3_length: 15
v_call: TRBV5-6
j_call: TRBJ2-1

cdr3_aa: AWSVPLTLGETQY
cdr3_length: 13
v_call: TRBV30
j_call: TRBJ2-5

cdr3_aa: ASSESYQNTEAF
cdr3_length: 12
v_call: TRBV7-9
j_call: TRBJ1-1

cdr3_aa: ASSSGLNEQY
cdr3_length: 10
v_call: TRBV2
j_call: TRBJ2-7

cdr3_aa: AWEPLTGTYEQY
cdr3_length: 12
v_call: TRBV30
j_call: TRBJ2-7

cdr3_aa: ASSYAGTGRGGEQF
cdr3_length: 14
v_call: TRBV6-5
j_call: TRBJ2-1

cdr3_aa: AGPAPTYEQY
cdr3_length: 10
v_call: TRBV6-1
j_call: TRBJ2-7

cdr3_aa: ASRPSSSYNEQF
cdr3_length: 12
v_call: TRBV6-5
j_call: TRBJ2-1

cdr3_aa: ASSPRTGGGTEAF
cdr3_length: 13
v_call: TRBV27
j_call: TRBJ1-1

cdr3_aa: ASRADSLLQY
cdr3_length: 10
v_call: TRBV6-1
j_call: TRBJ2-7

cdr3_aa: AWRTGGNYGYT
cdr3_length: 11
v_call: TRBV30
j_call: TRBJ1-2

cdr3_aa: ACRGGLAAYEQY
cdr3_length: 12
v_call: TRBV6-6
j_call: TRBJ2-7

cdr3_aa: ASSQGQGSTEAF
cdr3_length: 12
v_call: TRBV11-3
j_call: TRBJ1-1

cdr3_aa: ASSRRDRVWNTEAF
cdr3_length: 14
v_call: TRBV6-6
j_call: TRBJ1-1

cdr3_aa: ASSPGRDGYGYT
cdr3_length: 12
v_call: TRBV18
j_call: TRBJ1-2

cdr3_aa: ASSGQSTGANVLT
cdr3_length: 13
v_call: TRBV6-1
j_call: TRBJ2-6

cdr3_aa: ASSQTGGSYNEQF
cdr3_length: 13
v_call: TRBV4-1
j_call: TRBJ2-1

cdr3_aa: ASSPTGLREEKLF
cdr3_length: 13
v_call: TRBV2
j_call: TRBJ1-4

cdr3_aa: ASSLGTGGKKNTEAF
cdr3_length: 15
v_call: TRBV5-1
j_call: TRBJ1-1

cdr3_aa: ASSLSGTGANVLT
cdr3_length: 13
v_call: TRBV5-1
j_call: TRBJ2-6